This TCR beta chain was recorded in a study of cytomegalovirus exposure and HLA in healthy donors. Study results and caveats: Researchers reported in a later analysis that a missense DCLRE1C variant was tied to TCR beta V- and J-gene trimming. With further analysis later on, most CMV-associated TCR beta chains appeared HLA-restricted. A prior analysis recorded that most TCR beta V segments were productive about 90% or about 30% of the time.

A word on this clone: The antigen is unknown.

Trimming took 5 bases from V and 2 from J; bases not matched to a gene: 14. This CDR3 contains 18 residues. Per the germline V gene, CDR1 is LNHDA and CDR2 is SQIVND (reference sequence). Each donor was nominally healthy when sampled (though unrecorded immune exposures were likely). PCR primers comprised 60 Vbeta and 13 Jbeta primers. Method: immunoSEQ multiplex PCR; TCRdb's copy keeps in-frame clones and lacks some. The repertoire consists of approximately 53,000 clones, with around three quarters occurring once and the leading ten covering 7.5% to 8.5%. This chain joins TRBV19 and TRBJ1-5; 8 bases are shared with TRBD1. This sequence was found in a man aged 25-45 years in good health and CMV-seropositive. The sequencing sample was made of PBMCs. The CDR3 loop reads CASSPTQTGAKGNQPQHF. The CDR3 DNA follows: TGTGCCAGTAGTCCGACCCAGACAGGGGCTAAGGGCAATCAGCCCCAGCATTTT. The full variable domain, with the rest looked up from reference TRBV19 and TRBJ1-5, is DGGITQSPKYLFRKEGQNVTLSCEQNLNHDAMYWYRQDPGQGLRLIYYSQIVNDFQKGDIAEGYSVSREKKESFPLTVTSAQKNPTAFYLCASSPTQTGAKGNQPQHFGDGTRLSIL.